This entry lists 15 T cell receptor beta chains sequenced from one sample in a study of regulatory T cells in long-lasting Graves disease listed by TCRdb under 2021. The sample's time point label, decoded: persistent/refractory GD, antithyroid drugs over 5 years with positive TRAb. For both TCR sequencing and RNA sequencing, RNA was extracted from PBMCs in TRIzol. Library preparation employed multiplex PCR. Sequenced on an Illumina HiSeq 4000. CDR3 regions were amplified by Arm-PCR with iRepertoire HTBI primers to construct TCR beta libraries. TCRdb passed the public sequencing reads through fastp at Q25 and MiXCR, retaining productive beta sequences. Rows are unified per CDR3 protein, each entry keeping the most common DNA and genes. In this sample the table shows about half a million distinct CDR3 sequences, 20% to 25% of which occur a single time. The ten biggest clones cover around 13% of the sample.

The sequencing here drew on peripheral blood mononuclear cells (PBMCs), taken when the disease was refractory, from a patient treated with antithyroid drugs. These TCRs come from a female donor with Graves disease.

This clonotype was picked up a small number of times. The gene calls are TRBV20-1 and TRBJ1-1; D is ambiguous. V was pared by 1 base and J by 7 bases, with 10 bases between. This CDR3 comprises 12 residues. Germline CDR1 reads DFQATT; CDR2 reads SNEGSKA (reference sequence). The CDR3 spells CSARGGDDEAFF. CDR3 DNA sequence: TGCAGTGCTAGAGGAGGCGACGATGAAGCTTTCTTT.

V and J are TRBV11-2 and TRBJ2-7, with 8 nucleotides matching TRBD2. The germline V gene encodes CDR1 SGHAT and CDR2 FQNNGV. CDR3 size: 13 residues. Germline trimming cut 6 bases from V and 4 bases from J; bases unmatched to any gene: 5. CDR3 region: CASSPIAGYEQYF. CDR3 nucleotides: TGTGCCAGCAGTCCGATAGCGGGGTACGAGCAGTACTTC.

This clonotype was counted ten times or more. This chain connects TRBV6-2 or TRBV6-3 to TRBJ1-4; TRBD1 aligns across 11 bases. The V gene end was trimmed by 4 bases and the J gene end by 3 bases; junction bases not matched to a gene: 7. Germline assignment: CDR1 MNHEY and CDR2 SVGEGT. The CDR3 covers 17 residues. The CDR3 DNA is TGTGCCAGCAGTTCCGGACAGGGGGCGCCGGCTAATGAAAAACTGTTTTTT. It yields the protein CASSSGQGAPANEKLFF.

This clonotype was seen a few times. The chain combines TRBV4-1 with TRBJ1-2; 7 positions agree with TRBD1. V shed 3 bases, J shed 6 bases, and the junction held 13 bases outside the gene matches. This CDR3 region has 16 residues. The germline V gene has CDR1 MGHRA and CDR2 YSYEKL. CDR3 region: CASSHVGKGGKDGYTF. The CDR3 DNA reads TGCGCCAGCAGCCATGTCGGCAAAGGGGGCAAGGATGGCTACACCTTC.

On this clonotype itself: This is likely an artifact of a read error, given a far larger clone one base away. In nucleotides, the CDR3 is TGTGCCAGCAGTTTAGTTCAGGGTGGAGGCCACACCTTC. It yields the protein CASSLVQGGGHTF. V is TRBV2 and J is TRBJ1-2, with a weak D call TRBD1 (5 bases). This CDR3 spans 13 amino acids. The V gene's germline CDR1 is SNHLY and CDR2 FYNNEI. Trimming cost V 5 bases and J 12 bases, with 19 bases left between them.

This clonotype has a handful of counts. This chain uses TRBV6-1 with TRBJ1-5, with TRBD1 as a possible D gene (6 bases). This CDR3 has 13 residues. V was pared by 4 bases and J by 7 bases, with 11 bases between. Per germline, CDR1 MNHNS and CDR2 SASEGT. The CDR3 is CASSVQGSQPQHF. CDR3 nucleotides: TGTGCCAGCAGTGTACAGGGAAGCCAGCCCCAGCATTTT.

This clonotype was seen at least ten times. The gene calls are TRBV30 and TRBJ1-2; D unresolved. Looked up from germline, CDR1 is GTSNPN and CDR2 is SVGIG (reference sequence). Trimming removed 0 bases at V and 2 bases at J, with 10 bases between. This CDR3 has 14 residues. This CDR3 is CAWSVLGRNYGYTF. CDR3 DNA: TGTGCCTGGAGTGTACTCGGGCGCAACTATGGCTACACCTTC.

The rearrangement uses TRBV30 and TRBJ2-5; D may be TRBD1 (7 bases). The CDR3 spans 13 residues. Germline loops: CDR1 GTSNPN, CDR2 SVGIG (reference sequence). V shed 3 bases and J shed 4 bases, with 12 bases lying between them. The CDR3 coding sequence is TGTGCCTGGAGAATCAGGGGGGTAGAGACCCAGTACTTC. Encoded protein: CAWRIRGVETQYF. Combining the CDR3 with reference TRBV30 and TRBJ2-5 gives the whole variable domain SQTIHQWPATLVQPVGSPLSLECTVEGTSNPNLYWYRQAAGRGLQLLFYSVGIGQISSEVPQNLSASRPQDRQFILSSKKLLLSDSGFYLCAWRIRGVETQYFGPGTRLLVL.

This clonotype was recorded at least ten times. The chain joins TRBV11-2 to TRBJ2-7; TRBD1 might be the D (7 bases). The CDR3 is made up of 17 amino acids. The V end lost 3 bases, the J end lost 3 bases, and 21 bases lay between the germline ends. Germline values: CDR1 SGHAT, CDR2 FQNNGV. The DNA of the CDR3 is TGTGCCAGCAGCTTGGGTCGGGCAGGGGGGAAGGACTACGAGCAGTACTTC. Translating it yields CASSLGRAGGKDYEQYF.

In this sample, this clonotype turned up a few times. The J gene is TRBJ2-2, the V gene TRBV12-5, with 12 bases lining up with TRBD2. Germline assignment: CDR1 LGHNT and CDR2 FRNRAP. The CDR3 runs to 17 residues. With V trimmed by 3 bases and J by 6 bases, 8 bases remained unmatched. CDR3 coding DNA: TGTGCTAGTGGTTTCAGCCCTTCTAGCGGGAGGGCCGGGGAGCTGTTTTTT. Its translation is CASGFSPSSGRAGELFF.

As for this clonotype: A single base is all that separates this from a far larger clone, so a read error is likely. The chain carries TRBV6-2 or TRBV6-3 and TRBJ2-5; D gene uncertain. Germline CDR1 reads MNHEY; CDR2 reads SVGEGT. V lost 7 bases and J lost 4, with 16 bases in between. The CDR3 length is 14 residues. The CDR3 spells CASIEVRARETQYF. In DNA, the CDR3 is TGTGCCAGCATAGAGGTCCGAGCGAGAGAGACCCAGTACTTC.

This clonotype was seen many times. The chain employs TRBV3-1 and TRBJ1-2; D is possibly TRBD1 (6 bases). V lost 1 base, J lost 8 bases, and 14 bases lay in between. CDR3 length: 14 residues. Germline assignment: CDR1 LGHDT and CDR2 YNNKEL (reference sequence). CDR3 amino acids: CASSQVLRGGGYTF. CDR3 bases: TGTGCCAGCAGCCAAGTGCTCAGGGGAGGAGGCTACACCTTC.

Notes on this clonotype: One end of the junction does not line up with germline, which may come from a read error. The V and J genes are TRBV24-1 and TRBJ2-6; D assignment may be TRBD1 or TRBD2 (5 bases each). The CDR3 is made up of 17 amino acids. Germline V gene lookup returns CDR1 KGHDR and CDR2 SFDVKD. The CDR3 DNA is TGCGCCACCAGTGATCCGGGACGGAGCTCTGGGGCCAACGTCCTGACTTTC. This translates into CATSDPGRSSGANVLTF.

This clonotype was observed a few times. The CDR3 region is CSAKGTGLGEQYF. The CDR3 bases are TGCAGTGCCAAGGGGACAGGGTTGGGGGAGCAGTACTTC. This chain joins TRBV20-1 and TRBJ2-7, with 9 bases aligning to TRBD1. Germline-derived CDR1 and CDR2 are DFQATT and SNEGSKA (reference sequence). The CDR3 extends over 13 amino acids. The V and J ends lost 6 bases and 7 bases, in that order; junction bases with no gene match: 10.

This clonotype was seen many times. The chain uses TRBV2 and TRBJ1-5; weak D call: TRBD1 (6 bases). CDR1 and CDR2 from the germline V gene are SNHLY and FYNNEI. This CDR3 contains 13 residues. V was trimmed by 7 bases and J by 4 bases, leaving 11 bases between them. This CDR3 is CASTTGLNQPQHF. CDR3 bases: TGTGCCAGCACCACAGGGCTAAATCAGCCCCAGCATTTT. Full variable domain (remainder filled in from reference TRBV2 and TRBJ1-5): EPEVTQTPSHQVTQMGQEVILRCVPISNHLYFYWYRQILGQKVEFLVSFYNNEISEKSEIFDDQFSVERPDGSNFTLKIRSTKLEDSAMYFCASTTGLNQPQHFGDGTRLSIL.